This T cell receptor beta chain derives from a study of blood T cell repertoires in COVID-19. Study details: In each case, the material was cDNA or gDNA derived from T cells, B-cell-depleted T cells, or PBMCs.

This CDR3 is 13 amino acids long. CDR1 and CDR2 from the germline V gene are SGHDT and YYEEEE. Trimming took 4 bases from V and 6 from J, leaving 10 bases between them. Per the original data handling: The authors estimated nucleated cell counts from reference gene primer amplification. The repertoire was sequenced with immunoSEQ multiplex PCR; TCRdb's copy has only in-frame clones and lacks some. V and J calls and clone size come straight from that table; D and trimming were deduced from the DNA. The repertoire consists of roughly 190,000 clones, with roughly 76% occurring once and the leading ten covering 9.5% to 12%.

The sequence was obtained from a middle-aged woman with COVID-19, enrolled during active disease. Sequenced: peripheral blood. The V gene is TRBV5-6, the J gene TRBJ2-2; no definite D call. The CDR3 coding sequence is TGTGCCAGCAGCCCTCCGGAGCCCGGGGAGCTGTTTTTT. Protein: CASSPPEPGELFF.